Each of the 32 T cell receptor beta chains below was sequenced from the same sample in a study of immune heterogeneity within non-small cell lung tumors. Using 32 V and 13 J primers, multiplex PCR amplified TCR beta CDR3. TCRdb analysed the multiplex PCR reads with MiXCR anew, one entry per CDR3 protein. The data hold 20,000 or so distinct CDR3 sequences, with less than 35% observed a single time. Bulk tumor genomic DNA, roughly 590 ng per sample, was used as template. Several biopsies were spaced far apart within each primary tumor and obtained as surgery took place. Newly diagnosed with untreated non-small cell lung cancer, the patients underwent curative surgery. Sequenced material: lung tumor tissue. The receptors shown here come from a man aged 40-49 years with non-small cell lung cancer.

In this sample, this clonotype turned up many times. The chain carries TRBV6-2 or TRBV6-3 and TRBJ2-7; D is possibly TRBD2 (6 bases). V was cut by 8 bases and J by 4 bases, with 12 bases left in between. Germline CDR1 reads MNHEY; CDR2 reads SVGEGT. The CDR3 consists of 12 residues. DNA for the CDR3: TGTGCCAGCGGGAGGATAATATACGAGCAGTACTTC. Protein: CASGRIIYEQYF.

This chain joins TRBV11-3 and TRBJ2-1; D perhaps matches TRBD2 (6 bases). Germline CDR1 and CDR2: SGHNT and YENEEA. The V gene lost 0 bases and the J gene lost 4 bases, with 22 bases spanning the gap. This CDR3 is 19 amino acids long. The CDR3 coding sequence is TGTGCCAGCAGCTTAGATCTCGGTAGGGGACTTTTGTCTTACAATGAGCAGTTCTTC. It yields the protein CASSLDLGRGLLSYNEQFF.

This clonotype is medium-sized (0.01 to 0.1%). The rearrangement uses TRBV27 and TRBJ2-5, with 9 positions matching TRBD2. The CDR3 length is 18 residues. V lost 4 bases to trimming and J lost 4 bases; unmatched junction nucleotides: 16. Germline V gene data show CDR1 as MNHEY and CDR2 as SMNVEV (reference sequence). The CDR3, as DNA: TGTGCCAGCAGTTCATCCCTAGCGGGATTAGAAGTAGGAGAGACCCAGTACTTC. As protein: CASSSSLAGLEVGETQYF.

Of note for this clonotype: This clone may be a read error of a much larger clone one base away. The rearrangement links TRBV6-9 to TRBJ2-7; perhaps TRBD2 as D (6 bases). V lost 3 bases and J lost 3, with 12 bases in between. CDR1 is MNHGY and CDR2 is SVAAGI in the germline V gene. The CDR3 length is 14 residues. CDR3 protein: CASSYLMGGYEQYF. The DNA for the CDR3 is TGTGCCAGCAGTTACCTTATGGGGGGCTACGAGCAGTACTTC.

Within the sample, this clonotype is medium-sized. The chain couples TRBV9 to TRBJ1-6; the D gene is possibly TRBD1 (5 bases). The CDR3 has 13 residues. CDR1 and CDR2 from the germline V gene are SGDLS and YYNGEE. V was cut by 2 bases and J by 8 bases, with 8 bases left in between. The CDR3 bases are TGTGCCAGCAGCGTCGTGGGGGATTCACCCCTCCACTTT. It translates to CASSVVGDSPLHF.

A remark on this clonotype: At one end the junction does not follow the germline gene, possibly because of a read error. The chain carries TRBV3-1 and TRBJ2-1, with TRBD2 matching over 13 bases. Germline V gene lookup returns CDR1 LGHDT and CDR2 YNNKEL (reference sequence). There are 18 residues in the CDR3. CDR3 DNA: TGTGACAGCAGCCCCAGAGGACTAGCGGGAGCTGGGGGGAATGAGCAGTTCTTC. It translates to CDSSPRGLAGAGGNEQFF.

This sequence joins TRBV28 and TRBJ2-7, with TRBD1 as a possible D gene (6 bases). Germline CDR1 is MDHEN and CDR2 is SYDVKM. Trimming cost V 4 bases and J 11 bases, with 27 bases left between them. There are 16 residues in the CDR3. CDR3 sequence reads: CASSSWTDSLMYKKYF. CDR3 nucleotide sequence: TGTGCCAGCAGTTCATGGACGGACAGCCTTATGTACAAGAAGTACTTC. The whole variable domain, remainder taken from reference TRBV28 and TRBJ2-7, is DVKVTQSSRYLVKRTGEKVFLECVQDMDHENMFWYRQDPGLGLRLIYFSYDVKMKEKGDIPEGYSVSREKKERFSLILESASTNQTSMYLCASSSWTDSLMYKKYFGPGTRLTVT.

On this clonotype itself: A read error may explain this, as a much larger clone is one base away. This chain links TRBV6-4 with TRBJ1-5; D is ambiguous. CDR3 size: 16 residues. Trimming removed 4 bases at V and 2 bases at J, with 15 bases between. Germline V gene sequence: CDR1 MRHNA, CDR2 SNTAGT. CDR3 sequence: CASSVLGLYCNQPQHF. The CDR3 DNA reads as TGTGCCAGCAGTGTTCTCGGACTTTATTGCAATCAGCCCCAGCATTTT.

The chain uses TRBV19 and TRBJ2-6, with a weak D call TRBD1 (6 bases). CDR3 length: 19 amino acids. The V end was cut by 2 bases, the J end by 3 bases, with 20 bases between. Germline V gene sequence: CDR1 LNHDA, CDR2 SQIVND (reference sequence). The CDR3 spells CASSIKAGDPLSGANVLTF. The CDR3 DNA follows: TGTGCCAGTAGTATAAAGGCAGGGGACCCTCTTAGTGGGGCCAACGTCCTGACTTTC.

This clonotype was seen at least ten times. The rearrangement uses TRBV4-3 and TRBJ2-2; 16 nucleotides agree with TRBD2. V lost 3 bases and J lost 6; bases outside the gene matches: 4. Looked up from germline, CDR1 is LGHNA and CDR2 is YSLEER. The CDR3 runs to 17 residues. Here the CDR3 reads CASSQMGLAGGPGELFF. The CDR3 nucleotides read TGCGCCAGCAGCCAGATGGGACTAGCGGGAGGGCCCGGGGAGCTGTTTTTT.

This clonotype was recorded many times. The rearrangement uses TRBV15 and TRBJ1-4; no reliable D call. Per germline, CDR1 LNHNV and CDR2 YYDKDF (reference sequence). With 3 bases removed from V and 3 bases from J, the gap between germline ends came to 14 bases. The CDR3 is 16 amino acids. The CDR3 region has the DNA TGTGCCACCAGCAGGGGTAAAGCGGGATCTAATGAAAAACTGTTTTTT. Amino acids: CATSRGKAGSNEKLFF.

With respect to this clonotype: One base away lies a much larger clone, so this may be a sequencing read error. The J gene is TRBJ2-3, the V gene TRBV12-3 or TRBV12-4; 10 positions match TRBD2. The CDR3 length is 15 residues. This chain's CDR3 is CARSSAGGGTDTQYF. The CDR3 nucleotides are TGTGCCAGAAGTTCAGCGGGAGGGGGCACAGATACGCAGTATTTT.

By share, this clonotype ranks as medium-sized. V is TRBV7-9 and J is TRBJ2-1; D is possibly TRBD2 (6 bases). The V and J ends lost 0 bases and 7 bases respectively, with 16 bases between them. Looked up from germline, CDR1 is SEHNR and CDR2 is FQNEAQ (reference sequence). The CDR3 extends over 16 amino acids. The CDR3 region is CASSLALTGVVNEQFF. In nucleotides, the CDR3 is TGTGCCAGCAGCTTAGCGCTTACGGGAGTGGTAAATGAGCAGTTCTTC.

The rearrangement joins TRBV4-1 to TRBJ1-4, with 9 bases aligning to TRBD1. Germline loops: CDR1 MGHRA, CDR2 YSYEKL. Trimming removed 1 base from V and 10 bases from J; junction bases left unmatched: 4. This CDR3 is 14 amino acids long. This CDR3 is CASSQGTGAGKLFF. The CDR3 DNA sequence: TGCGCCAGCAGCCAAGGGACAGGGGCGGGAAAACTGTTTTTT.

This rearrangement joins TRBV20-1 to TRBJ2-3, with 7 bases identical to TRBD2. The V segment lost 8 bases and the J segment 4 bases; nucleotides outside the gene matches: 15. The CDR3 runs to 15 residues. Germline values: CDR1 DFQATT, CDR2 SNEGSKA (reference sequence). CDR3 in DNA: TGCAGTCTACTAAGAGGACTAGGGGTCGCAGATACGCAGTATTTT. Translation gives CSLLRGLGVADTQYF.

This clonotype was seen a handful of times. The chain is built from TRBV20-1 and TRBJ2-1; 8 bases map to TRBD1. Germline-derived CDR1 and CDR2 are DFQATT and SNEGSKA (reference sequence). This CDR3 is 15 amino acids long. The V and J ends lost 3 bases and 0 bases, in that order; junction bases with no gene match: 4. CDR3: CSASDRGSSYNEQFF. CDR3 coding DNA: TGCAGTGCTAGCGACAGGGGAAGCTCCTACAATGAGCAGTTCTTC.

Comments on this clonotype: Since a much larger clone is just one base distant, this may be a read error. The chain links TRBV19 to TRBJ2-7; D ambiguous. This CDR3 has 14 amino acids. In germline, CDR1 is LNHDA, CDR2 SQIVND (reference sequence). CDR3 region: CSSSKTVSSYEQYF. The CDR3 nucleotides read TGTTCCAGTAGTAAAACAGTAAGCTCCTACGAGCAGTACTTC.

This clonotype was seen ten or more times. This chain uses TRBV5-1 with TRBJ2-7, with TRBD1 identical over 7 bases. J was trimmed by 2 bases and V by 4 bases; bases with no gene match: 6. Looked up from germline, CDR1 is SGHRS and CDR2 is YFSETQ. There are 14 residues in the CDR3. The CDR3 sequence is CASSAATGTYEQYF. DNA for the CDR3: TGCGCCAGCAGCGCGGCGACAGGGACCTACGAGCAGTACTTC.

This clonotype was observed many times. This chain joins TRBV10-1 and TRBJ2-7; a possible D gene is TRBD2 (6 bases). CDR3 length equals 14 residues. Trimming removed 7 bases at V and 2 bases at J, with 15 bases between. CDR1 WNHNN and CDR2 SYGVQD come from the germline V gene (reference sequence). CDR3 sequence: CASTEGEAPYEQYF. Written as DNA, the CDR3 is TGCGCCAGCACCGAAGGGGAGGCCCCCTACGAGCAGTACTTC.

On this clonotype itself: The germline gene is not matched at one end of the junction; a read error may be the cause. The gene calls are TRBV19 and TRBJ2-2, with 12 bases matching TRBD2. The CDR3 totals 14 residues. Germline V CDR1 and CDR2: LNHDA, SQIVND (reference sequence). The CDR3 nucleotides are TGTGCCAGTACCACTAGCGGGGGGAGCGGGGAGCTGGTTTTT. Translated: CASTTSGGSGELVF.

This clonotype was detected many times. V and J are TRBV10-3 and TRBJ2-7, with D tentatively TRBD2 (6 bases). Trimming cost V 10 bases and J 1 base, with 17 bases left between them. Germline CDR1 and CDR2: ENHRY and SYGVKD. This CDR3 comprises 14 residues. This CDR3 reads CATQRAGTSYEQYF. The CDR3 nucleotides read TGTGCCACCCAGCGGGCAGGGACTTCCTACGAGCAGTACTTC.

This clonotype occurred a few times. CDR3 protein: CASSPTPDRKNTEAFF. For the CDR3, the DNA is TGCGCCAGCAGCCCGACTCCGGACAGGAAGAACACTGAAGCTTTCTTT. The chain links TRBV5-1 to TRBJ1-1, with TRBD1 identical over 7 bases. Germline lookup yields CDR1 SGHRS and CDR2 YFSETQ. Unmatched junction bases numbered 10, after V lost 4 bases and J lost 1 base. CDR3 length equals 16 residues.

Note on this clonotype: A much larger clone is a single base away; this may be a read error. This CDR3 is missing its conserved last phenylalanine or tryptophan, likely due to a read error. This chain links TRBV6-1 with TRBJ1-1; the D is unclear. V lost 4 bases and J 1 base, leaving 4 bases between the germline ends. The CDR3 totals 12 residues. The germline V gene has CDR1 MNHNS and CDR2 SASEGT. CDR3 sequence: CASSGRNTEAFL. The CDR3 DNA follows: TGTGCCAGCAGTGGGCGGAACACTGAAGCTTTCCTT.

For this clonotype: It may be a read error: a sequence one base away is much more abundant. The chain carries TRBV18 and TRBJ1-6, with D hard to call. The germline V and J ends were trimmed by 6 bases and 9 bases, with 9 bases remaining between them. The CDR3 has 12 residues. Germline CDR1 KGHSH, CDR2 LQKENI. The CDR3 reads CASSLEGSPLHF. In DNA, the CDR3 is TGTGCCAGCTCCCTAGAGGGTTCACCCCTCCACTTT.

On this clonotype itself: A single base separates this from a much larger clone, so it may be a read error. The J gene is TRBJ2-7, the V gene TRBV7-9; the D is unclear. Germline CDR1 reads SEHNR; CDR2 reads FQNEAQ (reference sequence). With 6 bases removed from V and 2 bases from J, the gap between germline ends came to 14 bases. The CDR3 runs 14 residues. CDR3 region: CASRPPRRTYEQYF. Written as DNA, the CDR3 is TGTGCCAGCAGGCCACCGAGACGGACCTACGAGCAGTACTTC.

On this clonotype: An end of the junction does not agree with germline; a read error may underlie this. The V and J genes are TRBV7-9 and TRBJ2-3, with 13 nucleotides matching TRBD2. The CDR3 extends over 16 amino acids. Germline loops: CDR1 SEHNR, CDR2 FQNEAQ (reference sequence). The CDR3 region is CDSSLGLAGVTDTQYF. CDR3 bases: TGTGACAGCAGCTTAGGACTAGCGGGAGTTACAGATACGCAGTATTTT. The full variable domain, its missing parts supplied by reference TRBV7-9 and TRBJ2-3, is DTGVSQNPRHKITKRGQNVTFRCDPISEHNRLYWYRQTLGQGPEFLTYFQNEAQLEKSRLLSDRFSAERPKGSFSTLEIQRTEQGDSAMYLCDSSLGLAGVTDTQYFGPGTRLTVL.

This clonotype was seen a few times. The chain joins TRBV6-6 to TRBJ1-1; perhaps TRBD1 as D (5 bases). V lost 2 bases to trimming and J lost 6 bases, with 10 bases between them. CDR1 and CDR2 from the germline V gene are MNHNY and SVGAGI (reference sequence). This CDR3 has 13 residues. In nucleotides, the CDR3 is TGTGCCAGCAGTTACGGGGGGAGGGCTGAAGCTTTCTTT. This translates into CASSYGGRAEAFF.

The rearrangement joins TRBV6-1 to TRBJ1-1; D perhaps matches TRBD1 (5 bases). The germline CDR1 and CDR2 sequences are MNHNS and SASEGT. Trimming took off 6 bases at V and 4 bases at J, with 12 bases between the two ends. The CDR3 runs 13 residues. The CDR3 spells CASRGVDSTEAFF. CDR3 coding DNA: TGTGCCAGCAGGGGGGTGGATAGCACTGAAGCTTTCTTT.

This clonotype was observed a few times. V gene TRBV5-1 combines with J gene TRBJ2-1; possibly TRBD2 for D (6 bases). CDR1 is SGHRS, CDR2 YFSETQ, per germline. V was cut by 4 bases and J by 0 bases, with 14 bases left in between. The CDR3 contains 16 residues. The CDR3: CASSPGGSGSYNEQFF. CDR3 bases: TGCGCCAGCAGCCCTGGTGGTAGCGGCTCCTACAATGAGCAGTTCTTC.

The V call is TRBV20-1, the J call TRBJ2-3; 10 bases fit TRBD2. Germline CDR1 is DFQATT and CDR2 is SNEGSKA (reference sequence). CDR3 size: 17 residues. Unmatched junction bases numbered 8, after V lost 0 bases and J lost 2 bases. CDR3 loop: CSARDLGLAAHTDTQYF. Written as DNA, the CDR3 is TGCAGTGCTAGAGATCTTGGACTAGCGGCTCACACAGATACGCAGTATTTT.

For this clonotype: The junction differs from germline at one of its ends, possibly a read error. The chain couples TRBV7-3 to TRBJ1-1, with 9 bases fitting TRBD1. CDR3 length equals 16 residues. Germline assignment: CDR1 SGHTA and CDR2 FQGTGA. For the CDR3, the DNA is TGTGCCAGCAGCTTAGAGGGCGGGACAGGGATCACTGAAGATTTCTTT. It specifies CASSLEGGTGITEDFF.

This clonotype was detected ten times or more. The chain links TRBV19 to TRBJ1-2; perhaps TRBD1 as D (5 bases). Trimming pared 3 bases from V and 8 bases from J, leaving 16 bases between. Per the germline V gene, CDR1 is LNHDA and CDR2 is SQIVND (reference sequence). The CDR3 runs 14 residues. CDR3 DNA: TGTGCCAGTAGTATGGGGCAGGGACTGAGGGGCTACACCTTC. Encoded protein: CASSMGQGLRGYTF.